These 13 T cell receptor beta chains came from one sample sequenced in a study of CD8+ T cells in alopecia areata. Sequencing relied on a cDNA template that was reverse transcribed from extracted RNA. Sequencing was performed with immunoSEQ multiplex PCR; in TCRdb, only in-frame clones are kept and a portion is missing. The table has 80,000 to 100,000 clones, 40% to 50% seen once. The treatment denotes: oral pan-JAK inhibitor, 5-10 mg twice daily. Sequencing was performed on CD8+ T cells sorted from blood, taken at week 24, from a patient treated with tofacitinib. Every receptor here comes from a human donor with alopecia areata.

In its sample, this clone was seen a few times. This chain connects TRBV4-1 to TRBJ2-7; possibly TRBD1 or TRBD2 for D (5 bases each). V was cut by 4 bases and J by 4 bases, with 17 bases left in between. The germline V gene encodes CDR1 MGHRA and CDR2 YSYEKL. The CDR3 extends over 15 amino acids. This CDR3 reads CASSRRDLTEYEQYF. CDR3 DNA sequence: TGCGCCAGCAGCCGCCGGGACCTCACGGAGTACGAGCAGTACTTC.

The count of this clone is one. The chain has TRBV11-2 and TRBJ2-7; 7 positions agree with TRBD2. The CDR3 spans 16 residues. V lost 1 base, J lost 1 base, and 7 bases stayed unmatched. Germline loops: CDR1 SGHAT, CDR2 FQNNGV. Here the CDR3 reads CASSLVGLAVSYEQYF. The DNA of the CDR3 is TGTGCCAGCAGCTTAGTCGGGCTAGCGGTGTCCTACGAGCAGTACTTC.

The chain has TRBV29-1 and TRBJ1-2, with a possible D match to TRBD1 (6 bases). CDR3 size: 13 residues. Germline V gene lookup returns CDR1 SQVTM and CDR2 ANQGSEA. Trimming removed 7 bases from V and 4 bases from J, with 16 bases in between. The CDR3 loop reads CSAQTGALYGYTF. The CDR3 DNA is TGCAGCGCCCAGACAGGTGCCCTCTATGGCTACACCTTC.

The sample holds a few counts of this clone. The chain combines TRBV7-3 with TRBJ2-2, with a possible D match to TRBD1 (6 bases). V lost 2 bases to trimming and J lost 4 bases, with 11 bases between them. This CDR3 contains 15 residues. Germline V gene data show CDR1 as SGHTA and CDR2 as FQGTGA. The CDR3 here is CASSLDTGPTGELFF. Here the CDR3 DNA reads TGTGCCAGCAGCTTAGATACAGGGCCCACCGGGGAGCTGTTTTTT.

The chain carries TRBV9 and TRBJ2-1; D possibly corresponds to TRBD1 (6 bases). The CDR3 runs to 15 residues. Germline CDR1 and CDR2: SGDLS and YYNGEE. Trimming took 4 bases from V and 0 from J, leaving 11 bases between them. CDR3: CASSPGQSSYNEQFF. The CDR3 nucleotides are TGTGCCAGCAGCCCGGGACAAAGCTCCTACAATGAGCAGTTCTTC.

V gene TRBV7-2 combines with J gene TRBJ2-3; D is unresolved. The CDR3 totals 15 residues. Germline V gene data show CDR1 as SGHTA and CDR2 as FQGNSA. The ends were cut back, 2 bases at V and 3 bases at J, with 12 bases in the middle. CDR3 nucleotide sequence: TGTGCCAGCAGCTTACGAGGTTATTATACAGATACGCAGTATTTT. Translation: CASSLRGYYTDTQYF.

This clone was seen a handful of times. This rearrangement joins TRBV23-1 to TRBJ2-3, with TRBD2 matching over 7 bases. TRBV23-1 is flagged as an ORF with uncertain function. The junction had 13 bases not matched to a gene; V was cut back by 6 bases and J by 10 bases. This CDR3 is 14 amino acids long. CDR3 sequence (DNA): TGCGCCAGCAGCCCCTGGGAGGGGAAAACAGCGCAGTATTTT. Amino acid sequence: CASSPWEGKTAQYF.

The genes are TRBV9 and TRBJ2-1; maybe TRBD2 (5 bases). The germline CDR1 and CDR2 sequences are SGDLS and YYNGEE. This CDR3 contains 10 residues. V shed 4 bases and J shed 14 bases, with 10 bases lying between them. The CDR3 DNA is TGTGCCAGCAGCCCTCTGAGGGAGTTCTTC. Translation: CASSPLREFF.

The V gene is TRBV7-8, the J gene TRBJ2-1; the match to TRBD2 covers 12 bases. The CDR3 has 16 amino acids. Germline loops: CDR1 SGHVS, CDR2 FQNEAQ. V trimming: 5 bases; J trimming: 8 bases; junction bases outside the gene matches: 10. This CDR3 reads CASSPLRSSGRDEQFF. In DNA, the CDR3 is TGTGCCAGCAGCCCTCTCCGATCTAGCGGGAGGGATGAGCAGTTCTTC.

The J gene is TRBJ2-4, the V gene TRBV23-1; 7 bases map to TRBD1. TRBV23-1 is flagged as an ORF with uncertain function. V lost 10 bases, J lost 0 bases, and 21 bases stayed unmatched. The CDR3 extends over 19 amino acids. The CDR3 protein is CATTSPGTVILLAKNIQYF. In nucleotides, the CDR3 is TGCGCCACCACCTCGCCAGGGACAGTCATACTTCTAGCCAAAAACATTCAGTACTTC.

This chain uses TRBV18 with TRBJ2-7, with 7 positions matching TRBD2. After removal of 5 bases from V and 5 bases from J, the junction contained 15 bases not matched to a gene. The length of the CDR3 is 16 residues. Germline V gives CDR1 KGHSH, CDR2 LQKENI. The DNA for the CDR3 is TGTGCCAGCTCAGGGGAGATTGGACTAGATCAGGACGAGCAGTACTTC. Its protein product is CASSGEIGLDQDEQYF.

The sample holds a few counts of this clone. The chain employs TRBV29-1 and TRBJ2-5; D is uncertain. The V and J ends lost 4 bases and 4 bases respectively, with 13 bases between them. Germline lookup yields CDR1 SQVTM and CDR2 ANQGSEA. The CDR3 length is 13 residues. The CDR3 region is CSVVIGLSETQYF. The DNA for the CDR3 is TGCAGCGTTGTAATAGGTCTCTCAGAGACCCAGTACTTC. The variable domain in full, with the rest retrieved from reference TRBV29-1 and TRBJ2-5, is SAVISQKPSRDICQRGTSLTIQCQVDSQVTMMFWYRQQPGQSLTLIATANQGSEATYESGFVIDKFPISRPNLTFSTLTVSNMSPEDSSIYLCSVVIGLSETQYFGPGTRLLVL.

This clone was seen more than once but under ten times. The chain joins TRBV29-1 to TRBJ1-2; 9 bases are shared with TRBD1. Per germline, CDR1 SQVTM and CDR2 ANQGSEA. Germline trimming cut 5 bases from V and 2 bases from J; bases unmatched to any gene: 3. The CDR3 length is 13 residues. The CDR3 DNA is TGCAGCGTTATTACAGGGGGCAACTATGGCTACACCTTC. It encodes CSVITGGNYGYTF.